The TCR beta chain under discussion was sequenced for a study of blood T cells in healthy people across ages. This clonotype has a handful of counts. Antigen unknown. Its ends do not fully match the called genes, so a read error is possible. Germline values: CDR1 MDHEN, CDR2 SYDVKM. The CDR3 is 13 residues long. Donors each provided about 10 milliliters of peripheral blood. A minimum of 5 micrograms of total RNA was extracted per sample. Study-level points and caveats: Naive CD4+ cells and diversity were both higher in long-lived donors than in aged donors. TCR beta diversity per million T cells fell roughly linearly with age.

Next came a second PCR, run for about 7 to 12 cycles, which used a sample-barcoded 5' primer along with a J-beta primer mix. Each CDR3 protein is one row after TCRdb ran MiXCR on the 5' RACE reads. In the table there are approximately 1.5 million distinct CDR3 sequences, less than 45% of which are singletons. The chain recombines TRBV28 with TRBJ2-7; 7 positions agree with TRBD1. The sequence came from a woman under 30 in good health. The material sequenced was blood. As DNA, the CDR3 is TGTGCCAGCAGGAGAGACAGGGACCACGAACAGTACTTC. As protein: CASRRDRDHEQYF. The full variable domain, its missing parts supplied by reference TRBV28 and TRBJ2-7, is DVKVTQSSRYLVKRTGEKVFLECVQDMDHENMFWYRQDPGLGLRLIYFSYDVKMKEKGDIPEGYSVSREKKERFSLILESASTNQTSMYLCASRRDRDHEQYFGPGTRLTVT.